The next 15 T cell receptor beta chains were all read from a single sample in a study of CD8+CD57+ T cells in acquired aplastic anemia. Profiling of TCR beta VDJ combinations and CDR3 sequences used genomic DNA as template. TCRdb re-called the reads with MiXCR, one entry per CDR3 protein. Of hundreds of thousands of distinct CDR3 sequences in the sample, just under 70% are singletons; the top ten hold 3% to 5%. Source material: sorted CD4+, CD8+, or CD8+CD57+ T cells (not recorded which) from PBMCs. The receptor source for this set is a human donor in good health, serving as a control.

This chain connects TRBV20-1 to TRBJ1-2; no definite D call. Trimming pared 3 bases from V and 7 bases from J, leaving 24 bases between. From germline, CDR1 is DFQATT and CDR2 SNEGSKA (reference sequence). The CDR3 sequence is 16 residues long. This chain's CDR3 is CSARPSATGGPGGYTF. The CDR3 coding sequence is TGCAGTGCTAGGCCTAGTGCCACCGGTGGTCCGGGTGGCTACACCTTC.

As to this clonotype: A much bigger clone sits one base away, suggesting this may be a read error. The CDR3 ends on some other residue instead of the conserved phenylalanine or tryptophan, so this is likely a read error. The V call is TRBV5-1, the J call TRBJ2-3; the D gene is possibly TRBD2 (6 bases). Looked up from germline, CDR1 is SGHRS and CDR2 is YFSETQ. The CDR3 is made up of 16 amino acids. Trimming took 4 bases from V and 6 from J, leaving 21 bases between them. The CDR3 region is CASSPGPRDSRDTQYL. The CDR3, as DNA: TGCGCCAGCAGCCCGGGTCCCCGGGACTCAAGGGATACGCAGTATCTT.

A remark on this clonotype: At one of its ends the junction is not consistent with the germline gene, which may arise from a read error. This rearrangement joins TRBV19 to TRBJ2-1; the match to TRBD1 covers 8 bases. Germline lookup yields CDR1 LNHDA and CDR2 SQIVND (reference sequence). The CDR3 length is 16 residues. CDR3 amino acids: CASSIEAGQGYNEQFF. The CDR3 DNA sequence: TGTGCCAGCAGTATAGAAGCTGGACAGGGATACAATGAGCAGTTCTTC.

With respect to this clonotype: This may be a read error: a much more frequent sequence differs by one nucleotide. The rearrangement links TRBV12-3 or TRBV12-4 to TRBJ2-3, with D tentatively TRBD1 (7 bases). This CDR3 comprises 15 residues. In nucleotides, the CDR3 is TGTGCTATCGGATTGCGGGACAGCTGGACAGATGCGCAGTATTTT. Its protein is CAIGLRDSWTDAQYF.

The CDR3 loop reads CASGHDSGNNQPQHF. The DNA for the CDR3 is TGTGCCAGCGGACACGACTCAGGCAACAATCAGCCCCAGCATTTT. The chain recombines TRBV11-1 with TRBJ1-5; possibly TRBD1 for D (5 bases). The V end lost 8 bases, the J end lost 3 bases, and 17 bases lay between the germline ends. Germline assignment: CDR1 SGHAT and CDR2 FQDESV (reference sequence). CDR3 length equals 15 residues. The whole variable domain, filled in from reference TRBV11-1 and TRBJ1-5, reads EAEVAQSPRYKITEKSQAVAFWCDPISGHATLYWYRQILGQGPELLVQFQDESVVDDSQLPKDRFSAERLKGVDSTLKIQPAELGDSAMYLCASGHDSGNNQPQHFGDGTRLSIL.

The chain recombines TRBV5-5 with TRBJ2-3, with D perhaps given as TRBD1 or TRBD2 (6 bases each). This CDR3 has 15 residues. The V end lost 0 bases, the J end lost 4 bases, and 12 bases lay between the germline ends. CDR1 and CDR2 from the germline V gene are SGHKS and YYEKEE (reference sequence). CDR3 in amino acids: CASSLDVGGPDTQYF. As DNA, the CDR3 is TGTGCCAGCAGCTTGGACGTCGGGGGCCCAGATACGCAGTATTTT.

On this clonotype: One end of the junction fails to match germline, which may point to a read error. This sequence joins TRBV12-5 and TRBJ1-2, with 8 bases that match TRBD1. The germline V gene encodes CDR1 LGHNT and CDR2 FRNRAP. The CDR3 length is 15 residues. The CDR3 DNA follows: TGTGCTAGTAGTTTTAGGCAGGGGGCGAACTATGGCTACACCTTC. Protein product: CASSFRQGANYGYTF.

The rearrangement uses TRBV20-1 and TRBJ1-5; a weak D match, TRBD1 (6 bases). V gave up 6 bases and J gave up 5 bases, with 20 bases separating them. This CDR3 is built from 15 residues. Per germline, CDR1 DFQATT and CDR2 SNEGSKA (reference sequence). The CDR3 sequence: CSAPDYSGVDQPQHF. The DNA of the CDR3 is TGCAGTGCGCCGGACTACTCAGGGGTAGATCAGCCCCAGCATTTT.

V and J are TRBV20-1 and TRBJ1-1; D not resolved. V was shortened by 5 bases and J by 12 bases, with 19 bases between the two germline ends. CDR3 length: 12 amino acids. Germline-derived CDR1 and CDR2 are DFQATT and SNEGSKA (reference sequence). This CDR3 reads CSAVGRANVPFF. CDR3 bases: TGCAGTGCTGTGGGTCGGGCCAACGTCCCTTTCTTT.

CDR3 sequence (DNA): TGTGCCAGTCAGGTAGACAGGGGGTGCGGCTACACCTTC. The encoded protein is CASQVDRGCGYTF. The chain is built from TRBV7-6 and TRBJ1-2; 9 nucleotides align to TRBD1. The V and J ends lost 9 bases and 8 bases, in that order; junction bases with no gene match: 10. CDR1 is SGHVS and CDR2 is FNYEAQ in the germline V gene. The CDR3 is 13 residues long.

The chain is built from TRBV20-1 and TRBJ1-5; TRBD1 might be the D (5 bases). Germline lookup yields CDR1 DFQATT and CDR2 SNEGSKA (reference sequence). The CDR3 sequence is 15 residues long. The V and J ends lost 2 bases and 6 bases respectively, with 17 bases between them. Here the CDR3 DNA reads TGCAGTGCTAGATCTTCCGGGGACGAAGCTCAGCCCCAGCATTTT. This encodes CSARSSGDEAQPQHF.

The gene calls are TRBV20-1 and TRBJ2-3; 8 positions match TRBD1. The CDR3 covers 12 residues. The germline V gene has CDR1 DFQATT and CDR2 SNEGSKA (reference sequence). In nucleotides, the CDR3 is TGCAGCGCTCCGAGGTCAGGGGGCTACGAGTATTTT. This codes for CSAPRSGGYEYF.

The rearrangement links TRBV6-1 to TRBJ1-1; a weak D match, TRBD1 (5 bases). This CDR3 contains 11 residues. Deletions cut 7 bases from V and 5 bases from J, with 8 bases between. From germline, CDR1 is MNHNS and CDR2 SASEGT. The CDR3, as DNA: TGTGCCAGCATTAGGGGTACTGAAGCTTTCTTT. Its translation: CASIRGTEAFF.

V is TRBV5-1 and J is TRBJ1-2; possible D gene TRBD1, 5 bases. Germline V gives CDR1 SGHRS, CDR2 YFSETQ. This CDR3 spans 16 amino acids. Trimming stripped 1 base from V and 6 bases from J, with 19 bases between. CDR3 sequence reads: CASSLWGVRGWDGYTF. The CDR3 nucleotides read TGCGCCAGCAGCTTGTGGGGGGTGCGGGGTTGGGATGGCTACACCTTC. The full variable domain, with the rest looked up from reference TRBV5-1 and TRBJ1-2, is KAGVTQTPRYLIKTRGQQVTLSCSPISGHRSVSWYQQTPGQGLQFLFEYFSETQRNKGNFPGRFSGRQFSNSRSEMNVSTLELGDSALYLCASSLWGVRGWDGYTFGSGTRLTVV.

This clonotype was recorded at least ten times. The chain has TRBV6-6 and TRBJ1-2; 7 nucleotides line up with TRBD1. The CDR3 loop spans 15 amino acids. With V trimmed by 6 bases and J by 3 bases, 10 bases remained unmatched. Germline CDR1 reads MNHNY; CDR2 reads SVGAGI (reference sequence). The chain's CDR3 is CASSENRGSYYGYTF. The DNA of the CDR3 is TGTGCCAGCAGCGAGAACAGGGGATCGTACTATGGCTACACCTTC.